This TCR beta chain was profiled in a study of blood T cell repertoires in COVID-19. For the study at large: Samples taken during acute and convalescent COVID-19 were collected in the United States, Italy and Spain. In each case, the material was cDNA or gDNA derived from T cells, B-cell-depleted T cells, or PBMCs.

V lost 9 bases and J 1 base, leaving 6 bases between the germline ends. This CDR3 has 11 amino acids. The V gene's germline CDR1 is MDHEN and CDR2 SYDVKM. Per the original data handling: How many nucleated cells were present was estimated from reference gene primer amplification. Clones were read by immunoSEQ multiplex PCR, and TCRdb kept only the in-frame ones, dropping some. From that table come the V and J calls and clone size; the DNA was used to work out D and trimming. The table has some 71,000 clones, 75% to 95% seen once. J is TRBJ1-2 and V is TRBV28, with D hard to call. The source material was peripheral blood. The TCR was taken from a woman younger than 35 with acute or convalescent COVID-19. CDR3 bases: TGTGCCAGTACTAGTAACTATGGCTACACCTTC. It translates to CASTSNYGYTF.